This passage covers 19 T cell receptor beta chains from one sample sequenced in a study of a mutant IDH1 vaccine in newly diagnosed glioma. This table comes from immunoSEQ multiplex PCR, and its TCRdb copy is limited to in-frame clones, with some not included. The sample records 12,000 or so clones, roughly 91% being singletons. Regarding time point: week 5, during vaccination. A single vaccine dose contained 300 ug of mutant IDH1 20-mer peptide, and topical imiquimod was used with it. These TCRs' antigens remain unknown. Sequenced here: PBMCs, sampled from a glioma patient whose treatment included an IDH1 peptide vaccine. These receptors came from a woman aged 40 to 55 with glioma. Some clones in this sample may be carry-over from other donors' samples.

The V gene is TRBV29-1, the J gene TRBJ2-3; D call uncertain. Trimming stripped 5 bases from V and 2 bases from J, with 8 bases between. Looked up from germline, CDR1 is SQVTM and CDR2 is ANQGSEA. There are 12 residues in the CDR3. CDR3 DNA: TGCAGCGTTCTCCCATACACAGATACGCAGTATTTT. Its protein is CSVLPYTDTQYF.

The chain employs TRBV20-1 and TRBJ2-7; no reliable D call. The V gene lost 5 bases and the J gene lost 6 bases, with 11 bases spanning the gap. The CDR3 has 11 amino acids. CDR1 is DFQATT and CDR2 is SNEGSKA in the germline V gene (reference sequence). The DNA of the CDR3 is TGCAGTGCTTCTCCCCGATCCGAGCAGTACTTC. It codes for CSASPRSEQYF.

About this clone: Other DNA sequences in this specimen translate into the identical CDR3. CDR3 amino acids: CAWTMTGSQSGNTIYF. The CDR3 nucleotides are TGTGCCTGGACCATGACAGGTAGTCAGTCTGGAAACACCATATATTTT. V gene TRBV30 combines with J gene TRBJ1-3; D might be TRBD1 (6 bases). Trimming cost V 4 bases and J 1 base, with 17 bases left between them. This CDR3 region has 16 residues. Germline CDR1 reads GTSNPN; CDR2 reads SVGIG (reference sequence).

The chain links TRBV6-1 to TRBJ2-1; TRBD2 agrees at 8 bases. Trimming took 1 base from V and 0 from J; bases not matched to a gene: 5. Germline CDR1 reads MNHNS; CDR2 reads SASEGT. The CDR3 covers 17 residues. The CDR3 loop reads CASSEGSLAASYNEQFF. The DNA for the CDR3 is TGTGCCAGCAGTGAAGGTTCACTAGCGGCCTCCTACAATGAGCAGTTCTTC.

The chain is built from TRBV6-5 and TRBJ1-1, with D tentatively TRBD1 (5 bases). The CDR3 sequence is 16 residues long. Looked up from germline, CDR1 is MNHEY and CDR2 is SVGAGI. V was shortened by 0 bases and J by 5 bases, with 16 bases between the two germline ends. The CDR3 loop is CASSYSGTSIGTEAFF. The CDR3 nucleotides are TGTGCCAGCAGTTACTCCGGGACCTCGATTGGGACTGAAGCTTTCTTT.

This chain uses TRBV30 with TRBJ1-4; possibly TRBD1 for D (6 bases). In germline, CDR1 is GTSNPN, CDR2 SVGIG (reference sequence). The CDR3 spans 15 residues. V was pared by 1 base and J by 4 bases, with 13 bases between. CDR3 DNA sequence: TGTGCCTGGAGTGCGAGGGGGGGCTTTAATGAAAAACTGTTTTTT. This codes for CAWSARGGFNEKLFF.

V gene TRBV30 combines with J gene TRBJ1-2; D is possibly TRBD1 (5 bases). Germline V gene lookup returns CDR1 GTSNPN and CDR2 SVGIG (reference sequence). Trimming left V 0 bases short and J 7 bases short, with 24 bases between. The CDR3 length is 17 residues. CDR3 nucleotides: TGTGCCTGGAGTGTTTTTATTCGGATGGGACGGAATGGTGGCTACACCTTC. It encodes CAWSVFIRMGRNGGYTF.

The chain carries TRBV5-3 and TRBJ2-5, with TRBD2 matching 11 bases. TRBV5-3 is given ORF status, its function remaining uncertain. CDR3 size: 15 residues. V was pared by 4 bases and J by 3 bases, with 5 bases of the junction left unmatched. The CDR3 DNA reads TGTGCCAGAAGCCCCCCGGGACTAGCGGAAGAGACCCAGTACTTC. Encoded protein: CARSPPGLAEETQYF.

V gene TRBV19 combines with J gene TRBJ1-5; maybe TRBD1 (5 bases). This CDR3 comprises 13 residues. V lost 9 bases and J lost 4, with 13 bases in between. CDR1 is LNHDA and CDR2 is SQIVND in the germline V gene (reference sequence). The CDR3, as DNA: TGTGCCAGCGGCGGGGGTTGGAATCAGCCCCAGCATTTT. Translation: CASGGGWNQPQHF. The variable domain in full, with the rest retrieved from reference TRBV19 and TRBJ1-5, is DGGITQSPKYLFRKEGQNVTLSCEQNLNHDAMYWYRQDPGQGLRLIYYSQIVNDFQKGDIAEGYSVSREKKESFPLTVTSAQKNPTAFYLCASGGGWNQPQHFGDGTRLSIL.

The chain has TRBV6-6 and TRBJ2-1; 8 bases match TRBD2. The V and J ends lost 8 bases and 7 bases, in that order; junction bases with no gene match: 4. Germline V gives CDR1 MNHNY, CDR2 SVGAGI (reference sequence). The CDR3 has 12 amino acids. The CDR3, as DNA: TGTGCCAGCCGGGGGGGCCATAATGAGCAGTTCTTC. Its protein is CASRGGHNEQFF.

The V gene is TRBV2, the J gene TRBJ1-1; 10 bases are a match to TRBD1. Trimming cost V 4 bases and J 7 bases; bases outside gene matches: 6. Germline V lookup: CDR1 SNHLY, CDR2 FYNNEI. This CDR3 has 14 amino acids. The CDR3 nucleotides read TGTGCCAGCAGTGGGACAGGGGGTCGTGGTGAAGCTTTCTTT. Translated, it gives CASSGTGGRGEAFF.

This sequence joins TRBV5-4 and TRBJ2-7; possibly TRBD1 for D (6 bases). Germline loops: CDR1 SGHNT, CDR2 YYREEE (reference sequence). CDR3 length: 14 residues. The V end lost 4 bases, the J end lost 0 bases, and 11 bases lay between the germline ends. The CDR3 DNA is TGTGCCAGCAGCCGAGTGGACAGCTCCTACGAGCAGTACTTC. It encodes CASSRVDSSYEQYF.

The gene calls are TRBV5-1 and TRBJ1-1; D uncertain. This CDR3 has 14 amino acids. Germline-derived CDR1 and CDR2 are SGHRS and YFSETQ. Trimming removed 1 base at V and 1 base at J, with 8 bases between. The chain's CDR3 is CASSLSAGNTEAFF. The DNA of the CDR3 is TGCGCCAGCAGCTTGTCCGCGGGGAACACTGAAGCTTTCTTT.

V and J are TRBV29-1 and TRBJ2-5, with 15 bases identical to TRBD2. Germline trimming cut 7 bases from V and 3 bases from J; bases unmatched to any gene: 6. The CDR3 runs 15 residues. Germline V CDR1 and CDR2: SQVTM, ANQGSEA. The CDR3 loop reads CSALGLAGGKETQYF. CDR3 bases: TGCAGCGCCTTGGGACTAGCGGGGGGCAAAGAGACCCAGTACTTC. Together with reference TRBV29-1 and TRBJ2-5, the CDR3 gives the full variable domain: SAVISQKPSRDICQRGTSLTIQCQVDSQVTMMFWYRQQPGQSLTLIATANQGSEATYESGFVIDKFPISRPNLTFSTLTVSNMSPEDSSIYLCSALGLAGGKETQYFGPGTRLLVL.

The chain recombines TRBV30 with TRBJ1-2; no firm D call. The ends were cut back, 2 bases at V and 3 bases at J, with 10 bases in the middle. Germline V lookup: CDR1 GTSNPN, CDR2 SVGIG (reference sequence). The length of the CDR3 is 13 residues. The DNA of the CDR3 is TGTGCCTGGAGTCCACAGATTCACTATGGCTACACCTTC. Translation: CAWSPQIHYGYTF.

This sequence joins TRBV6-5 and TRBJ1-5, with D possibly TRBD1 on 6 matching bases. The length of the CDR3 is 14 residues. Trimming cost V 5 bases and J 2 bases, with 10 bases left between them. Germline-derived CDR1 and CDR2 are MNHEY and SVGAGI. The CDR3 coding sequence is TGTGCCAGCAGTACCAACAGGGGCAATCAGCCCCAGCATTTT. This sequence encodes CASSTNRGNQPQHF.

The CDR3 DNA sequence: TGTGCCAGCAGTTCCCCCACACAAAACACTGAAGCTTTCTTT. Translation gives CASSSPTQNTEAFF. This chain links TRBV6-6 with TRBJ1-1; D is uncertain. The V end lost 4 bases, the J end lost 2 bases, and 11 bases lay between the germline ends. This CDR3 is built from 14 residues. From germline, CDR1 is MNHNY and CDR2 SVGAGI (reference sequence).

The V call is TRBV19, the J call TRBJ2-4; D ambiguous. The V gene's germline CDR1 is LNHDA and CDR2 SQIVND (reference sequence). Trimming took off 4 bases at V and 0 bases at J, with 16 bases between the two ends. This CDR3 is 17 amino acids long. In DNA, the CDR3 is TGTGCCAGTAGTACCTCCTTTGGGTGGCTAGCCAAAAACATTCAGTACTTC. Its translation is CASSTSFGWLAKNIQYF.

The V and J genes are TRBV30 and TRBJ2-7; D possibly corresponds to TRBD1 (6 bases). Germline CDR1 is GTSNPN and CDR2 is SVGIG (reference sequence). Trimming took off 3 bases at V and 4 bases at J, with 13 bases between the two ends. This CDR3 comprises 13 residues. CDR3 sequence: CAWRPRGSYEQYF. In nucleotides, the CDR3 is TGTGCCTGGAGACCCAGGGGCTCATACGAGCAGTACTTC.